Given below is one T cell receptor (beta chain) in context. What it binds is not known. Trimming took 5 bases from V and 0 from J, leaving 14 bases between them. Germline V gene lookup returns CDR1 MDHEN and CDR2 SYDVKM. CDR3 length: 16 residues. Clones were sequenced by immunoSEQ multiplex PCR, and TCRdb holds only the in-frame ones, with some missing. The sample includes 49,000 or so clones, around nine tenths of them seen just once. The source of the sample is a study of OX40 agonist ivuxolimab in advanced cancers. Study summary: Earlier treatment with anti-PD-1, anti-PD-L1 or anti-CTLA-4 was permitted, and roughly 40% had received some. Study-wide results and caveats: Specificity for antigen went undetermined in the expanded peripheral T cells. At 0.1 to 3.0 mg/kg, CD4+ and CD8+ blood T cells expanded clonally by week 6.

This clonotype was sampled from an adult with an advanced solid tumor such as melanoma, head and neck, liver or kidney cancer. The chain couples TRBV28 to TRBJ2-1, with a tentative D call TRBD2 (5 bases). The sample here was CD4+ or CD8+ T cells sorted from blood, taken in a trial of the OX40 agonist ivuxolimab. CDR3 amino acids: CASSGRLAASYNEQFF. The CDR3 DNA is TGTGCCAGCAGTGGGCGGCTAGCCGCCTCCTACAATGAGCAGTTCTTC.